This entry features one T cell receptor (beta chain) sequence. Its antigen is currently unknown. Assay used: immunoSEQ multiplex PCR; TCRdb lists only in-frame clones, some missing. The sample lists roughly 5,300 clones, roughly 79% seen once, with just over 20% in the top ten. This CDR3 is built from 15 residues. With V trimmed by 6 bases and J by 4 bases, 11 bases remained unmatched. The germline CDR1 and CDR2 sequences are SQVTM and ANQGSEA. These data originate in a study of T cell clonotyping in hematopoietic cell transplantation. Study results and limitations: At the given depth, recipient repertoires were over 95% de novo clonotypes. Pathologically expanded recipient clonotypes increased progressively from day 30 to day 180 as diversity fell. Without cell sorting, CD4 versus CD8 contributions remain unresolved.

The material was peripheral blood mononuclear cells, obtained 100 days after allogeneic stem cell transplant. J is TRBJ2-1 and V is TRBV29-1, with TRBD1 matching over 8 bases. This TCR was recovered from a male patient aged 60-70 years who had an allogeneic stem cell transplant, so T cells may come from the graft donor. Some clones in this sample may be carry-over from other donors' samples. The CDR3 spells CSVAISGGFYNEQFF. The CDR3 DNA is TGCAGCGTAGCCATTTCAGGGGGCTTTTACAATGAGCAGTTCTTC.